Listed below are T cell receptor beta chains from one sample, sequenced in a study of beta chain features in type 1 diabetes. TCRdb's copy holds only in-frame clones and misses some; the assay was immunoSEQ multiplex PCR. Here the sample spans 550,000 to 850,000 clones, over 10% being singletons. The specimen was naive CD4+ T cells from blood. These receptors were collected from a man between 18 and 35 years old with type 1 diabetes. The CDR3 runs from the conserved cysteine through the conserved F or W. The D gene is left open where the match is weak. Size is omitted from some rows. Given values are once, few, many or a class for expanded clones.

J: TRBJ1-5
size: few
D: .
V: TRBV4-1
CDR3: CASSQNWGQPQHF
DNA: TGCGCCAGCAGCCAAAATTGGGGGCAGCCCCAGCATTTT

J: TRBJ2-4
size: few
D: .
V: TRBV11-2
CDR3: CASSFGGVLAKNIQYF
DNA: TGTGCCAGCAGCTTTGGTGGGGTCCTAGCCAAAAACATTCAGTACTTC

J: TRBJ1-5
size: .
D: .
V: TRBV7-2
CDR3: CASSLFEGSNQPQHF
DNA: TGTGCCAGCAGCTTATTTGAGGGAAGCAATCAGCCCCAGCATTTT

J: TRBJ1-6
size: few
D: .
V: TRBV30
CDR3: CAWSLTVRNSPLHF
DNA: TGTGCCTGGAGTCTCACAGTCCGTAATTCACCCCTCCACTTT

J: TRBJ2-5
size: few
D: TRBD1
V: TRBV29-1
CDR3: CSTLTGGKVETQYF
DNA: TGCAGCACCCTGACAGGGGGCAAAGTGGAGACCCAGTACTTC

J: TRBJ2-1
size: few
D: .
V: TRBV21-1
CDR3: CASSMGQFF
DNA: TGTGCCAGCAGCATGGGGCAGTTCTTC

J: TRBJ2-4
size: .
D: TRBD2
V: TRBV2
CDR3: CASSESGTSIVKNIQYF
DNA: TGTGCCAGCAGTGAATCAGGGACTAGCATTGTAAAAAACATTCAGTACTTC

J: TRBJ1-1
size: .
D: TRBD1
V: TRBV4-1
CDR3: CASSQDGTVTEAFF
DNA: TGCGCCAGCAGCCAAGACGGGACAGTCACTGAAGCTTTCTTT

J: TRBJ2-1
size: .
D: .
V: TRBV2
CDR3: CASRDNDNEQFF
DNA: TGTGCCAGCAGGGACAACGACAATGAGCAGTTCTTC

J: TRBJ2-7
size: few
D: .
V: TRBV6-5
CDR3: CASSYEGWPAYEQYF
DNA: TGTGCCAGCAGTTACGAGGGCTGGCCTGCCTACGAGCAGTACTTC

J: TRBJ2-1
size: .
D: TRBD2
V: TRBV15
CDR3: CATSRTLAGGLGSYNEQFF
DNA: TGTGCCACCAGCAGAACCCTAGCGGGGGGATTAGGGTCCTACAATGAGCAGTTCTTC